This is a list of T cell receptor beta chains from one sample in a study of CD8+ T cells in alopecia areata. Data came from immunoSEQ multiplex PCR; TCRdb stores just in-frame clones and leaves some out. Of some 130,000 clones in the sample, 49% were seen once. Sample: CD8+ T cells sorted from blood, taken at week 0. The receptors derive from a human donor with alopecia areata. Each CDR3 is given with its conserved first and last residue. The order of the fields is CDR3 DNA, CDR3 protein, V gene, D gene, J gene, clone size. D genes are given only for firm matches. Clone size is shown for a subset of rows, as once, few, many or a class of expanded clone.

TGTGCCAGCAGTGACGGGACAGGGGGCGCAGATACGCAGTATTTT,CASSDGTGGADTQYF,TRBV6-1,TRBD1,TRBJ2-3,NA
TGCAGCGTTGAGGAGGGAGTCACTGAAGCTTTCTTT,CSVEEGVTEAFF,TRBV29-1,NA,TRBJ1-1,NA
TGTGCCAGCAGTTTATCTTCCACGACAAAAGACATTCAGTACTTC,CASSLSSTTKDIQYF,TRBV27,NA,TRBJ2-4,NA
TGTGCCAGCAGTCTGGTCGACCATCTCACAGATACGCAGTATTTT,CASSLVDHLTDTQYF,TRBV27,NA,TRBJ2-3,once
TGTGCCAGCAGCGCCTTAGGGGCTGATCAGCCCCAGCATTTT,CASSALGADQPQHF,TRBV6-5,NA,TRBJ1-5,NA
TGTGCCAGCAGCTTAGCACCAGCGCGCCCCGGGCCGAATGAGCAGTTCTTC,CASSLAPARPGPNEQFF,TRBV7-6,NA,TRBJ2-1,NA
TGTGCCAGCAGCCAAGACGGGGACAGCGGGAAGAGCTCCTACGAGCAGTACTTC,CASSQDGDSGKSSYEQYF,TRBV4-2,NA,TRBJ2-7,few
TGTGCCAGTAGAAACGACAGGGGGCAAATGAACACTGAAGCTTTCTTT,CASRNDRGQMNTEAFF,TRBV19,TRBD1,TRBJ1-1,few
TGTGCCAGCAGTTTGGGGAGTTGGGATACGCAGTATTTT,CASSLGSWDTQYF,TRBV27,NA,TRBJ2-3,NA
TGTGCCAGCAGTGACCTCAAACAGGGTCGAACGACTGAAGCTTTCTTT,CASSDLKQGRTTEAFF,TRBV27,NA,TRBJ1-1,NA
TGTGCCAGCAGCTCGACAGGAGATACCTACGAGCAGTACTTC,CASSSTGDTYEQYF,TRBV5-4,NA,TRBJ2-7,few
TGTGCCAGCAGTTTACGGCAGGGAGGTCAGCCCCAGCATTTT,CASSLRQGGQPQHF,TRBV27,NA,TRBJ1-5,NA
TGTGCCAGCAGCTTAGCTGCCCAGCGGGGCACACAAGAGACCCAGTACTTC,CASSLAAQRGTQETQYF,TRBV11-2,TRBD2,TRBJ2-5,NA
TGTGCCAGCAGCCCCAGACAGCCACTCAACACCGGGGAGCTGTTTTTT,CASSPRQPLNTGELFF,TRBV7-9,NA,TRBJ2-2,NA
TGTGCCACCAGCCATCGACCGGGGATTTTGGAGACCCAGTACTTC,CATSHRPGILETQYF,TRBV15,NA,TRBJ2-5,NA
TGCAGCGTTGAAGGGACAGGACTGGACACAGATACGCAGTATTTT,CSVEGTGLDTDTQYF,TRBV29-1,TRBD1,TRBJ2-3,few
TGTGCCAGCAGCTCACGCGTATTGACTAGCGGGGGGCCGTCGTACCAAGAGACCCAGTACTTC,CASSSRVLTSGGPSYQETQYF,TRBV7-8,TRBD2,TRBJ2-5,few
TGTGCCAGCGGGACAGCCCCCGACCTCCACTTT,CASGTAPDLHF,TRBV7-9,TRBD1,TRBJ1-6,NA
TGTGCCAGCAGTCACGGGACAGTCAATCAGCCCCAGCATTTT,CASSHGTVNQPQHF,TRBV27,TRBD1,TRBJ1-5,few
TGCAGCGTTGACGGGGAGGGCGAAAAACTGTTTTTT,CSVDGEGEKLFF,TRBV29-1,NA,TRBJ1-4,few
TGTGCCAGCAGCGAAGTAGCGGGGGGGCAAGAGACCCAGTACTTC,CASSEVAGGQETQYF,TRBV6-4,TRBD2,TRBJ2-5,few
TGTGCCATCAGTGATCCAGGGGAAAACATTCAGTACTTC,CAISDPGENIQYF,TRBV10-3,NA,TRBJ2-4,few
TGCGCCAGCAGCCAAGACCAAATGGTCCCGGGGGGCTACACCTTC,CASSQDQMVPGGYTF,TRBV4-1,NA,TRBJ1-2,NA
TGTGCCAGCAGCTTAGATACCCTACCTGGTAGCGAGCAGTTCTTC,CASSLDTLPGSEQFF,TRBV11-2,NA,TRBJ2-1,NA
TGCAGCGTTGCCTCTCCGGGGACCGGCCGGGGCTACACCTTC,CSVASPGTGRGYTF,TRBV29-1,NA,TRBJ1-2,few